This TCR beta chain originates from a study of CD8+ T cells in alopecia areata. Study overall: Among treated patients, oral tofacitinib was administered at 5 to 10 mg twice daily. Study-wide results and caveats: TCR sharing was clearer in mice than between patients, perhaps partly owing to patient HLA diversity.

Trimming removed 4 bases at V and 3 bases at J, with 10 bases between. The CDR3 runs 13 residues. The germline V gene has CDR1 SQVTM and CDR2 ANQGSEA. RNA was isolated and reverse transcribed to cDNA, the sequencing template. Clones were read by immunoSEQ multiplex PCR, and TCRdb kept only the in-frame ones, dropping some. Here the sample spans around 140,000 clones, about 60% being singletons. A note on this clone: The antigen is not known.

The chain links TRBV29-1 to TRBJ1-5; D perhaps matches TRBD1 (5 bases). This sample comprised CD4+ T cells sorted from blood, obtained at week 0. The receptor comes from a human donor with alopecia areata. For the CDR3, the DNA is TGCAGCGTTGGGGGGGTCGACAATCAGCCCCAGCATTTT. Translating it yields CSVGGVDNQPQHF.